This entry describes one T cell receptor beta chain. The antigen remains undetermined. The entry originates in a study of a mutant IDH1 vaccine in newly diagnosed glioma. CDR1 and CDR2 (germline): SGHRS, YFSETQ. V was shortened by 0 bases and J by 1 base, with 7 bases between the two germline ends. The CDR3 covers 15 residues. The time point: week 23, last vaccination. In the vaccine, a single dose held 300 ug of the mutant IDH1 20-mer peptide, along with topical imiquimod. Profiling relied on immunoSEQ multiplex PCR, and the TCRdb table lists in-frame clones only, not all of them. The table has approximately 66,000 clones, approximately 84% seen once.

The sequence came from a man aged 18-30 years with glioma. The chain is built from TRBV5-1 and TRBJ2-2, with D maybe TRBD2 (6 bases). The material was PBMCs, obtained from a glioma patient whose treatment included an IDH1 peptide vaccine. The CDR3 nucleotides are TGCGCCAGCAGCTTGGGGGGGGTGAACACCGGGGAGCTGTTTTTT. The encoded protein is CASSLGGVNTGELFF.